This TCR beta chain originates from a study of T cell responses to AZD1222 COVID-19 vaccine (dated by TCRdb to about 2021). For the wider study: AZD1222 recipients given second doses at about 4 weeks or at about 12 weeks were pooled, since spike-specific TCR depth and breadth were not found to differ between the two schedules. Trial participants were enrolled by age into 18-55, 56-69 and 70-plus year subgroups, with roughly 150, 30 and 60 TCR-sequenced participants respectively. TCR sequencing was performed for 230 to 250 trial participants, of whom roughly 200 were given two doses of AZD1222 and some 25 were given two doses of MenACWY control vaccine. Overall results and qualifications from the work: Participants were mostly white British and included more females than males, and it was suggested by the authors that clonal diversity may have been underestimated. In the small 56-69-year group, the increase in depth fell short of significance, most likely because of low power. Nearly half of unique spike-specific TCRs reportedly recognized epitopes outside regions mutated in the B.1.351 and B.1.1.7 variants. The vaccine-associated CD4 TCRs covered the entire spike protein, and the dominant responses fell in regions 160-218 and 743-854. Conclusions about previously exposed vaccinees were limited because only six AZD1222 recipients were SARS-CoV-2 seropositive at baseline. After two AZD1222 doses, spike-specific TCR breadth and depth were significantly higher than at day 0 and than in MenACWY recipients. No day 14 peak-response samples were available, so repertoires were characterized only after the peak T cell response.

Concerning this clone itself: Its antigen is unknown. Per-base quality was not reported, and no clone a single base away is much larger than it.

CDR3 length: 14 amino acids, cysteine to phenylalanine. Only the CDR3 portion is preserved as DNA: 42 bases, with reading frame beginning at the first base. The junction shows trimming of 2 bases on V and 9 bases on J, plus 14 bases between the germline ends. CDR1 MGHRA and CDR2 YSYEKL were looked up in the germline V gene. The CDR3 regions of human TCRbeta chains were analyzed by immunosequencing. Concerning the study's data processing: TCRs in the repertoires were matched against a reference library of SARS-CoV-2-specific TCRs that had been generated with the MIRA antigen-specificity platform. Breadth was defined as the fraction of unique TCRs that were SARS-CoV-2-associated, and depth was defined as the fraction of total T cells that were SARS-CoV-2-associated. Using the MIRA data, each spike-specific TCR was assigned both to the spike region to which the TCR was reactive and to a CD4 or CD8 class. Log10-transformed breadth and depth values were compared by one-way ANOVA with Sidak's multiple comparisons tests. Not all clones reach the TCRdb copy of this immuneACCESS table, which keeps in-frame sequences only. Checked studies attribute under half of the gap to unresolved V genes and leave the rest unexplained. Clone size and the V and J calls come from that table; the DNA yielded D and trimming. In all, the sample holds 150,000 to 200,000 clones, and just over 90% of those were seen once. Of the sample, 3% to 5% falls within the top ten clones.

The sample's time point label, decoded: baseline before first vaccination. Vaccinee samples came from UK trials COV001 and COV002, including a single-blind randomized controlled phase 2/3 trial of AZD1222 (ChAdOx1 nCoV-19) in healthy adults. For TCRbeta chain sequencing, PBMC samples from trial participants were taken at day 0 and at day 28 after the second dose. The clonotype originates from an adult in good health. Sequenced here: peripheral blood, sampled on day 0 of AZD1222 vaccination. The chain is assembled from TRBV4-1 and TRBJ1-3; 5 matching bases give a weak D call of TRBD1. CDR3 region: CASSQLQGDATIYF. The nucleotide sequence is given as TGCGCCAGCAGCCAACTGCAGGGAGATGCCACCATATATTTT.